This TCR beta chain was sequenced for a study of identifying expanded T cells in peripheral blood. Study-wide results and caveats: Across healthy donors, higher total template counts meant significantly greater approximately 2-week count variance. Differentially abundant clones: 0.95 to 1.5 between replicates, about 15 at 2 to 3 weeks, approximately 18 at four.

This CDR3 contains 16 residues. With 3 bases clipped from V and 4 bases from J, the junction kept 12 bases outside the gene matches. CDR1 and CDR2 from the germline V gene are LNHDA and SQIVND (reference sequence). Generated by immunoSEQ multiplex PCR, the TCRdb table keeps only in-frame clones and is missing some. The repertoire holds some 99,000 clones, with about 85% as singletons. Collection occurred without any documented infections or immune events in donors. A word on this clone: The antigen is undetermined.

The sample was blood. The clonotype was recovered from a person between 18 and 75 years old in good health. The chain has TRBV19 and TRBJ2-7; 7 nucleotides line up with TRBD1. The CDR3 here is CASSIGDRAIEYEQYF. For the CDR3, the DNA is TGTGCCAGTAGTATCGGAGACAGGGCAATCGAGTACGAGCAGTACTTC.